The clone carrying this T cell receptor beta chain was recorded only once. The source of the sample is a study of shared clonotypes between healthy human individuals. The CDR3 covers 15 residues. V gave up 5 bases and J gave up 2 bases, with 14 bases separating them. CDR1 is SGHNT and CDR2 is YYREEE in the germline V gene (reference sequence). Naive CD8 cells lacked CD45RO and underwent positive selection for CCR7, leaving out terminally differentiated effector memory CD45RA+ cells. Profiling relied on immunoSEQ multiplex PCR, and the TCRdb table lists in-frame clones only, not all of them. The sample comprises roughly 810,000 clones, roughly 96% of which are singletons, and about 0.25% rests with the top ten.

The chain is built from TRBV5-4 and TRBJ2-1; D assignment may be TRBD1 or TRBD2 (6 bases each). This TCR derives from a man aged 25-45 years in good health. Sequenced sample: naive CD8+ T cells sorted from blood. The CDR3 region is CASRVEGDPYNEQFF. In nucleotides, the CDR3 is TGTGCCAGCAGGGTGGAGGGGGACCCCTACAATGAGCAGTTCTTC.